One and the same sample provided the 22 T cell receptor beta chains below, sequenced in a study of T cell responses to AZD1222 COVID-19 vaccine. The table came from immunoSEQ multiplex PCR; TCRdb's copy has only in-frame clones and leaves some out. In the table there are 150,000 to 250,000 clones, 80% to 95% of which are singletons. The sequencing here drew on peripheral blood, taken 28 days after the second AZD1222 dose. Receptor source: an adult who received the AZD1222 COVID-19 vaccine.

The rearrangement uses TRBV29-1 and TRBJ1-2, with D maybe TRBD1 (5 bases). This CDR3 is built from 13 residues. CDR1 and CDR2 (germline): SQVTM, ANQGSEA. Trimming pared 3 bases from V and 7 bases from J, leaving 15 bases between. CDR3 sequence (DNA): TGCAGCGTTGAGAACAGGACCCGACCTGGCTACACCTTC. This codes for CSVENRTRPGYTF.

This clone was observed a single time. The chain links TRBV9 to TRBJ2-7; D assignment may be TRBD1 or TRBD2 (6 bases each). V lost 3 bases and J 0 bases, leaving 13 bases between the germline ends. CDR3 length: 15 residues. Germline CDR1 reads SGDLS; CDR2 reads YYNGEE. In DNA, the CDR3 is TGTGCCAGCAGCGCCGGGGGCCTGAACTCCTACGAGCAGTACTTC. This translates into CASSAGGLNSYEQYF.

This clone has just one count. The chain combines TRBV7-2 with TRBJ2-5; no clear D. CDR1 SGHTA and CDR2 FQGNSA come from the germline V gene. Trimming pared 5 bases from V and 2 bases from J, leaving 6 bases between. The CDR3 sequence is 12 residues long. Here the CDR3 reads CASSTRQETQYF. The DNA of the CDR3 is TGTGCCAGCAGCACCCGACAAGAGACCCAGTACTTC.

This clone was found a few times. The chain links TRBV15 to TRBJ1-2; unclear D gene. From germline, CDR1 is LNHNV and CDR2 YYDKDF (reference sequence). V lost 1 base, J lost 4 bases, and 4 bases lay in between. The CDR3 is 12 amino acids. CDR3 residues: CATSRGSYGYTF. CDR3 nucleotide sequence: TGTGCCACCAGCAGAGGAAGCTATGGCTACACCTTC.

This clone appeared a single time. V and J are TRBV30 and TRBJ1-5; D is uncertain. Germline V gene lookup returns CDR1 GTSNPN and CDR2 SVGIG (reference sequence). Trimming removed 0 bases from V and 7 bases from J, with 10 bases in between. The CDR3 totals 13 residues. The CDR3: CAWSVTGRQPQHF. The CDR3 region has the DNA TGTGCCTGGAGTGTAACGGGGAGGCAGCCCCAGCATTTT.

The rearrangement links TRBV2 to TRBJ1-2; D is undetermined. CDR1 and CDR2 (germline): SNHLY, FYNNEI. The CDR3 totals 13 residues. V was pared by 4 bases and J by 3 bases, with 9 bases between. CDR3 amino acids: CASSGIRDYGYTF. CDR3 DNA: TGTGCCAGCAGTGGAATTAGGGACTATGGCTACACCTTC.

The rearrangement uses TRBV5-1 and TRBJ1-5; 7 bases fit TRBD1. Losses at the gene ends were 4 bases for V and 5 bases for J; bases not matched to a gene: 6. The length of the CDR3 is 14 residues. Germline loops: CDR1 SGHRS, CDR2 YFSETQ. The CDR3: CASSETGIDQPQHF. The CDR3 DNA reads TGCGCCAGCAGCGAGACAGGGATCGATCAGCCCCAGCATTTT. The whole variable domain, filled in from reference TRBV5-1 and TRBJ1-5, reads KAGVTQTPRYLIKTRGQQVTLSCSPISGHRSVSWYQQTPGQGLQFLFEYFSETQRNKGNFPGRFSGRQFSNSRSEMNVSTLELGDSALYLCASSETGIDQPQHFGDGTRLSIL.

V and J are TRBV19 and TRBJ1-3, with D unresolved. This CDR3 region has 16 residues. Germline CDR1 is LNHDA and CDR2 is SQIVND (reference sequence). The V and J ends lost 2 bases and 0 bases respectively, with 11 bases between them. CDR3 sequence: CASSISGGSSGNTIYF. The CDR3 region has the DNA TGTGCCAGTAGTATATCGGGTGGGAGCTCTGGAAACACCATATATTTT.

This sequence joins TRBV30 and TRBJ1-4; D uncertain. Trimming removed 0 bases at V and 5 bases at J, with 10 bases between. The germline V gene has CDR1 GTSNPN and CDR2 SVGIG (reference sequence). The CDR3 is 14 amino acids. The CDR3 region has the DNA TGTGCCTGGAGTGTGGGAGTTTTCAATGAAAAACTGTTTTTT. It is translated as CAWSVGVFNEKLFF. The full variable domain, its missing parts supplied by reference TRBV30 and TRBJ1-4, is SQTIHQWPATLVQPVGSPLSLECTVEGTSNPNLYWYRQAAGRGLQLLFYSVGIGQISSEVPQNLSASRPQDRQFILSSKKLLLSDSGFYLCAWSVGVFNEKLFFGSGTQLSVL.

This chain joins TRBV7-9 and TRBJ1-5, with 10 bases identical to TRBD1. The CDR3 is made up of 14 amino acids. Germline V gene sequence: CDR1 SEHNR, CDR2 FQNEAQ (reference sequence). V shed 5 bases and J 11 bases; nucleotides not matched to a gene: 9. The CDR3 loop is CASSPTGQGPTQHF. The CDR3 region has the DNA TGTGCCAGCAGCCCTACGGGACAGGGGCCCACCCAGCATTTT.

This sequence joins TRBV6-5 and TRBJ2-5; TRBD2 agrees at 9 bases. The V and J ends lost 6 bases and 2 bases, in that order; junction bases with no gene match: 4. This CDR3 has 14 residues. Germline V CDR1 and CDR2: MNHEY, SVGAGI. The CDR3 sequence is CASSGGGAQETQYF. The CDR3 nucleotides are TGTGCCAGCAGCGGCGGGGGGGCTCAAGAGACCCAGTACTTC.

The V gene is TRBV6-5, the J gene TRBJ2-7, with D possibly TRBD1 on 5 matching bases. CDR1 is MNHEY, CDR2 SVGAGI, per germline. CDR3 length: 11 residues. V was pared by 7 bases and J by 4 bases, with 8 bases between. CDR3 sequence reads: CASTSGYEQYF. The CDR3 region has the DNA TGTGCCAGCACCTCAGGGTACGAGCAGTACTTC.

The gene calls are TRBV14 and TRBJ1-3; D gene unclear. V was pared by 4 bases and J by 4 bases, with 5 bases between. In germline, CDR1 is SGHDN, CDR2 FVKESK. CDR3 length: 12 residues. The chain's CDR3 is CASSRRGNTIYF. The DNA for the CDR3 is TGTGCCAGCAGCCGAAGGGGAAACACCATATATTTT.

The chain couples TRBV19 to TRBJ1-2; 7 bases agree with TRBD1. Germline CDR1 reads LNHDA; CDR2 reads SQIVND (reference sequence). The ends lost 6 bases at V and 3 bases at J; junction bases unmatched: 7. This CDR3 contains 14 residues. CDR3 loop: CASSTHGTDYGYTF. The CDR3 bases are TGTGCCAGTAGCACCCACGGGACAGACTATGGCTACACCTTC.

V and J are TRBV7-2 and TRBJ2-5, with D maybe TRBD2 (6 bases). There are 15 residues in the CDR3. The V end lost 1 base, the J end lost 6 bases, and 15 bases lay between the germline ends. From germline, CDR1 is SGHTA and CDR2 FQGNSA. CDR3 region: CASSLVGTPPQTQYF. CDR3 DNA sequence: TGTGCCAGCAGCTTAGTGGGGACTCCCCCACAGACCCAGTACTTC.

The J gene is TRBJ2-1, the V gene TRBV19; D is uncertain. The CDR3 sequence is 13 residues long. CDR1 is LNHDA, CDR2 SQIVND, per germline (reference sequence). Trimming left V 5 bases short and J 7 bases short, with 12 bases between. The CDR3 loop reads CASSVGHVNEQFF. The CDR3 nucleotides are TGTGCCAGTAGTGTGGGCCATGTTAATGAGCAGTTCTTC.

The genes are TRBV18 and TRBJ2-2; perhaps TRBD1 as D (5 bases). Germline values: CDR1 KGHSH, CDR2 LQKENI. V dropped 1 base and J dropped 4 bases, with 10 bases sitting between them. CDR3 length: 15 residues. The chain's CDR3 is CASSPRSRATGELFF. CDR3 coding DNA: TGTGCCAGCTCACCACGAAGCAGGGCCACCGGGGAGCTGTTTTTT.

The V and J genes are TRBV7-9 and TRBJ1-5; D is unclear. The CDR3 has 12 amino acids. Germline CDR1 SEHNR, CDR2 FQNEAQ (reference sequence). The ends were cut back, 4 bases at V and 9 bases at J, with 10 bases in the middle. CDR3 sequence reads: CASSSGRLPQHF. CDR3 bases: TGTGCCAGCAGCTCCGGACGGTTGCCCCAGCATTTT.

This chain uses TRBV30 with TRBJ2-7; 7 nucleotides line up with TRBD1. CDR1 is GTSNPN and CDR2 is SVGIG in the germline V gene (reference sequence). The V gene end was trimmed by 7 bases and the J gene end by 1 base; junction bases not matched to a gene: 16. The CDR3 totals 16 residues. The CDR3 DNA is TGTGCCTCGAGGGGGCCGGTGACAGGGAAATCCTACGAGCAGTACTTC. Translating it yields CASRGPVTGKSYEQYF.

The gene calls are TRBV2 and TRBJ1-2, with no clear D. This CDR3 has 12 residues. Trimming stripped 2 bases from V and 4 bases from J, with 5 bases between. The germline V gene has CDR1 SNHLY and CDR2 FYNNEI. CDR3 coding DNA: TGTGCCAGCAGTGAAATGACCTATGGCTACACCTTC. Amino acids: CASSEMTYGYTF.

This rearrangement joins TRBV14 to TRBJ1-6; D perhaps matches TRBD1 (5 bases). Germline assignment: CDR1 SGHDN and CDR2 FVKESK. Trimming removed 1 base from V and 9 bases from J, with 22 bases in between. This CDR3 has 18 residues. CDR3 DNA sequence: TGTGCCAGCAGCCAAGCCTTCGGCCCAGGGCTTGCGGCTTCACCCCTCCACTTT. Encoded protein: CASSQAFGPGLAASPLHF.

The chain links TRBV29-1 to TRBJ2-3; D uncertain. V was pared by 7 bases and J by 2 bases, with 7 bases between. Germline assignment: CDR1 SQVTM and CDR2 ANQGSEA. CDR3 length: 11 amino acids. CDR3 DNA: TGCAGCGCGGGCCTCACAGATACGCAGTATTTT. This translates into CSAGLTDTQYF.